This entry describes one T cell receptor beta chain. The germline V gene encodes CDR1 SGHVS and CDR2 FQNEAQ. The V end lost 1 base, the J end lost 16 bases, and 14 bases lay between the germline ends. The CDR3 runs 13 residues. A second roughly 7 to 12 cycle PCR used barcoded and J-beta primers. TCRdb recomputed calls from the 5' RACE reads with MiXCR, one row per CDR3 protein. The table has fewer than 1,200,000 distinct CDR3 sequences, roughly a quarter seen once. This sample stems from a study of blood T cells in healthy people across ages. Isolated per sample were at least 6 million PBMCs. The same specimen was also included in a second study, on T cells of mothers and their children. That source adds: In this cohort, donors were three healthy Caucasian mothers plus their six children. Every microgram of extracted RNA entered cDNA synthesis, around 1.4 ug per 15 ul.

V is TRBV7-8 and J is TRBJ1-6; TRBD1 might be the D (6 bases). The sample taken for sequencing was blood. This TCR came from a girl aged 2 to 10 in good health. The CDR3 region is CASSLEPARGLHF. In DNA, the CDR3 is TGTGCCAGCAGCTTAGAGCCTGCCAGGGGACTCCACTTT.